These T cell receptor beta chains were read from a single sample in a study of cytomegalovirus exposure and HLA in healthy donors. Generated by immunoSEQ multiplex PCR, the TCRdb table keeps only in-frame clones and is missing some. The table lists approximately 190,000 clones, 80% to 85% of them singletons. Sequencing was performed on PBMCs. The receptors were sampled from a man aged 35 to 55 in good health and CMV-seropositive. CDR3s leave out the opening cysteine and the closing phenylalanine or tryptophan. The D gene is left open where the match is weak.

d_call: TRBD1; j_call: TRBJ2-5; v_call: TRBV5-4; cdr3_aa: ASSLASGTAETQY
d_call: .; j_call: TRBJ2-5; v_call: TRBV7-9; cdr3_aa: ASSQASRKETQY
d_call: .; j_call: TRBJ1-5; v_call: TRBV5-6; cdr3_aa: ASSLGGGGQGPQH
d_call: .; j_call: TRBJ2-5; v_call: TRBV7-3; cdr3_aa: ASSFGARETQY
d_call: .; j_call: TRBJ1-1; v_call: TRBV7-9; cdr3_aa: ASSSQGGTEAF
d_call: TRBD2; j_call: TRBJ2-2; v_call: TRBV9; cdr3_aa: ASSSWGGVITGELF
d_call: TRBD2; j_call: TRBJ2-7; v_call: TRBV19; cdr3_aa: ASTFRRGGREQY
d_call: .; j_call: TRBJ1-1; v_call: TRBV7-8; cdr3_aa: ASSPRTLRTEAF
d_call: TRBD2; j_call: TRBJ2-7; v_call: TRBV6-6; cdr3_aa: ASSRRLAGAYEQY
d_call: .; j_call: TRBJ2-1; v_call: TRBV11-2; cdr3_aa: ASSLEASRYNEQF
d_call: TRBD2; j_call: TRBJ2-3; v_call: TRBV19; cdr3_aa: ASSPLAAGSTDTQY
d_call: .; j_call: TRBJ2-3; v_call: TRBV2; cdr3_aa: ASSLPIGQKPSTDTQY
d_call: TRBD1; j_call: .; v_call: TRBV4-3; cdr3_aa: ASSPRTGLYEQY
d_call: TRBD1; j_call: TRBJ1-4; v_call: TRBV4-3; cdr3_aa: ASSQGPGTGFEKLF
d_call: TRBD1; j_call: TRBJ1-5; v_call: TRBV19; cdr3_aa: ASGIDRGRFSNQPQH
d_call: TRBD1; j_call: TRBJ1-1; v_call: TRBV5-1; cdr3_aa: ASSLGRGQVALNTEAF
d_call: .; j_call: TRBJ2-7; v_call: TRBV4-3; cdr3_aa: ASSREQYLEQY